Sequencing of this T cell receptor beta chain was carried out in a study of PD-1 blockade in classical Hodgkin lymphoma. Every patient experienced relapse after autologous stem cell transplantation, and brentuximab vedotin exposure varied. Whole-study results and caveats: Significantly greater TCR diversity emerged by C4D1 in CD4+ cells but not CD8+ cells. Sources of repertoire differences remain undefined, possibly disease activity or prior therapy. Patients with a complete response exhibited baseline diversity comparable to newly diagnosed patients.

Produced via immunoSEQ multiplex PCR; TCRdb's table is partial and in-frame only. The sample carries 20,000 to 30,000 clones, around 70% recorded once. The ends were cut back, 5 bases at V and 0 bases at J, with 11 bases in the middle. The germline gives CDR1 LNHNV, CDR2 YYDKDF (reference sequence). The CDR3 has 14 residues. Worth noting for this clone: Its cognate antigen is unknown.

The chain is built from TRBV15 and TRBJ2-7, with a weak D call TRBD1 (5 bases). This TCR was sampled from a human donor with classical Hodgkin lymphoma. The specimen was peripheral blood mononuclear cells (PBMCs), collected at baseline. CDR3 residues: CATSPPDSSYEQYF. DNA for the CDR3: TGTGCCACCAGCCCTCCCGACAGCTCCTACGAGCAGTACTTC.